This TCR beta chain was documented in a study of blood T cell repertoires in COVID-19. In terms of age and location, participants ranged from about 18 to 90 years and lived in approximately 24 US areas. Donors were grouped by their self-reported clinical history. The study recruited exposed participants who had met a COVID-19 case within 2 weeks before entry. This CDR3 comprises 13 residues. The V gene's germline CDR1 is SGHRS and CDR2 YFSETQ. V lost 1 base and J 4 bases, leaving 8 bases between the germline ends. As handled by the study authors: From reference gene primer amplification, estimates of nucleated cell counts were derived. Libraries were prepared by immunoSEQ multiplex PCR; TCRdb keeps only in-frame clonotypes and omits some of them. From that table come the V and J calls and clone size; the DNA was used to work out D and trimming. The data show some 270,000 clones, with approximately 90% seen just once and 2.5% to 3% held by the top ten.

The chain links TRBV5-1 to TRBJ1-2, with no clear D. The receptor was isolated from a middle-aged man who had been exposed to COVID-19. Sequenced input: PBMCs or T cells enriched from blood (not recorded which). The CDR3, as DNA: TGCGCCAGCAGCTTGCCCGGTATCTATGGCTACACCTTC. This gives the protein CASSLPGIYGYTF.